This T cell receptor (beta chain) originates from a study of T cells after yellow fever vaccination. Study-level points and caveats: Although most clonotypes did not, a small share appeared in both CD4 and CD8 compartments. The secondary response was weaker, and its peak arrived faster, on day 5 versus 15.

From germline, CDR1 is LGHDT and CDR2 YNNKEL (reference sequence). The germline V and J ends were trimmed by 3 bases and 7 bases, with 12 bases remaining between them. The CDR3 loop spans 13 amino acids. It was through 5'RACE template switching that TCR cDNA was made, with a universal primer site and UMIs added. TCRdb fed the 5' RACE reads into MiXCR, producing one record per CDR3 protein. This table has roughly 500,000 distinct CDR3 sequences, about 19% appearing once. This clonotype was seen only a few times. The antigen is undetermined. The sample in question was PBMCs, obtained 15 days after the yellow fever booster vaccination. The chain couples TRBV3-1 to TRBJ2-5; D ambiguous. This clonotype was sampled from a young man who received the YFV17D yellow fever vaccine. CDR3 loop: CASSHPLELTQYF. CDR3 nucleotide sequence: TGTGCCAGCAGCCACCCCTTGGAGTTGACCCAGTACTTC.